This T cell receptor (beta chain) stems from a study of blood T cells in healthy people across ages. General observations from the study: Estimated diversity that came from one million T cells was considered an underestimate. Any conclusive comparison of naive versus antigen-experienced cells was prevented by using unsorted PBMCs.

Primers used in a second PCR of roughly 6 to 11 cycles were a sample-barcoded 5' primer and a J-beta primer mix. Each cDNA was tagged by a template-switch adaptor containing 12 random nucleotides. Each CDR3 protein gets one entry after TCRdb re-called the 5' RACE reads with MiXCR. The profile covers over 1.5 million distinct CDR3 sequences, with around 50% appearing a single time and around 2.1% taken by the ten largest. A word on this clonotype: Its matching antigen is unknown.

Germline V CDR1 and CDR2: MNHEY, SMNVEV (reference sequence). The CDR3 consists of 13 residues. V was cut by 6 bases and J by 5 bases, with 13 bases left in between. Extraction of total RNA produced a minimum of 5.5 micrograms from each sample. This chain connects TRBV27 to TRBJ2-5, with a weak D call TRBD2 (6 bases). Sequencing was performed on blood. The TCR originated in a woman in her forties in good health. For the CDR3, the DNA is TGTGCCAGCAGCGGCAAAGGAGGGGAGACCCAGTACTTC. Its protein is CASSGKGGETQYF.